One sample yielded the 31 T cell receptor beta chains listed below, sequenced in a study of T cell responses to AZD1222 COVID-19 vaccine. TCRdb keeps only in-frame clones here, not all; method: immunoSEQ multiplex PCR. The profile covers 150,000 to 180,000 clones, with 88% appearing a single time and around 3% taken by the ten largest. The source was peripheral blood, collected on day 0 of AZD1222 vaccination. The receptors originated from an adult in good health.

The chain combines TRBV5-1 with TRBJ2-1; TRBD2 matches 9 bases. The CDR3 has 15 residues. Trimming removed 3 bases from V and 8 bases from J; junction bases left unmatched: 9. Per germline, CDR1 SGHRS and CDR2 YFSETQ. In DNA form, the CDR3 reads TGCGCCAGCAGCTCGCTAGCGGGGCCCCTGGATGAGCAGTTCTTC. This translates into CASSSLAGPLDEQFF.

The J gene is TRBJ1-2, the V gene TRBV6-6; D is unclear. V was pared by 6 bases and J by 2 bases, with 13 bases between. The CDR3 has 14 residues. Germline-derived CDR1 and CDR2 are MNHNY and SVGAGI (reference sequence). The CDR3 nucleotides read TGTGCCAGCAGACCGGGTCTCCCAAACTATGGCTACACCTTC. This encodes CASRPGLPNYGYTF.

The chain is built from TRBV5-1 and TRBJ2-1; 10 nucleotides match TRBD1. Germline V gene lookup returns CDR1 SGHRS and CDR2 YFSETQ. V gave up 4 bases and J gave up 5 bases; unmatched junction bases: 3. This CDR3 region has 14 residues. The CDR3 loop reads CASSKDRGDNEQFF. The CDR3 DNA reads as TGCGCCAGCAGCAAGGACAGGGGGGACAATGAGCAGTTCTTC.

This clone appeared a single time. V is TRBV5-1 and J is TRBJ1-4; 7 bases line up with TRBD1. From germline, CDR1 is SGHRS and CDR2 YFSETQ. J gave up 8 bases and V 4 bases, and 5 bases lay outside the gene matches. The CDR3 has 13 residues. CDR3 sequence: CASSPGTEEKLFF. CDR3 nucleotide sequence: TGCGCCAGCAGCCCGGGGACAGAAGAAAAACTGTTTTTT.

This clone was observed a single time. The chain combines TRBV6-2 or TRBV6-3 with TRBJ2-7; TRBD1 matches 8 bases. With V trimmed by 6 bases and J by 5 bases, 9 bases remained unmatched. Germline CDR1 is MNHEY and CDR2 is SVGEGT. This CDR3 is 14 amino acids long. CDR3 nucleotide sequence: TGTGCCAGCAGCGCCTCAGGGGGCAAGGACGAGCAGTACTTC. This sequence encodes CASSASGGKDEQYF.

This chain uses TRBV19 with TRBJ1-1, with TRBD1 as a possible D gene (5 bases). The CDR3 runs 13 residues. Trimming removed 3 bases from V and 3 bases from J, with 8 bases in between. CDR1 and CDR2 from the germline V gene are LNHDA and SQIVND (reference sequence). CDR3 residues: CASSMGRDTEAFF. The CDR3 bases are TGTGCCAGTAGTATGGGCAGGGACACTGAAGCTTTCTTT.

In regard to this clone: This CDR3 is also generated by other DNA sequences in the sample. The chain recombines TRBV6-5 with TRBJ1-6; D perhaps matches TRBD1 (5 bases). This CDR3 spans 13 amino acids. The V and J ends lost 8 bases and 5 bases respectively, with 10 bases between them. Germline loops: CDR1 MNHEY, CDR2 SVGAGI. This CDR3 is CASGGGNNSPLHF. Here the CDR3 DNA reads TGTGCCAGCGGGGGAGGAAATAATTCACCCCTCCACTTT.

The CDR3 sequence is CASSLSAGQILWSSYNEQFF. DNA of the CDR3: TGTGCCAGCAGCTTGAGCGCTGGACAGATTCTCTGGAGCTCCTACAATGAGCAGTTCTTC. This rearrangement joins TRBV5-4 to TRBJ2-1; D perhaps matches TRBD1 (6 bases). Trimming removed 1 base from V and 0 bases from J, with 23 bases in between. The germline CDR1 and CDR2 sequences are SGHNT and YYREEE (reference sequence). The CDR3 contains 20 residues.

This clone was seen a few times. The V call is TRBV6-5, the J call TRBJ1-4; no definite D call. This CDR3 region has 15 residues. Germline V gene sequence: CDR1 MNHEY, CDR2 SVGAGI. Trimming pared 0 bases from V and 7 bases from J, leaving 12 bases between. The CDR3 nucleotides are TGTGCCAGCAGTTACTCTCTTGGAATTGGTGAAAAACTGTTTTTT. It specifies CASSYSLGIGEKLFF.

The chain is built from TRBV18 and TRBJ1-1; 8 nucleotides agree with TRBD1. After removal of 2 bases from V and 5 bases from J, the junction contained 7 bases not matched to a gene. The CDR3 totals 15 residues. Looked up from germline, CDR1 is KGHSH and CDR2 is LQKENI. CDR3 coding DNA: TGTGCCAGCTCACCAGGATCAGGGGGCCGGACTGAAGCTTTCTTT. This codes for CASSPGSGGRTEAFF.

This sequence joins TRBV25-1 and TRBJ1-2, with 8 bases identical to TRBD1. The CDR3 has 15 residues. Germline CDR1 reads MGHDK; CDR2 reads SYGVNS. The V and J ends lost 4 bases and 4 bases, in that order; junction bases with no gene match: 8. CDR3 nucleotide sequence: TGTGCCAGCAGTGTAACTCTGGGACAGGTCTATGGCTACACCTTC. The encoded protein is CASSVTLGQVYGYTF.

CDR3: CASSNGDLGTDTQYF. The CDR3 DNA reads TGTGCCAGCAGCAATGGGGACCTGGGCACAGATACGCAGTATTTT. This sequence joins TRBV9 and TRBJ2-3; perhaps D is TRBD1 or TRBD2 (5 bases each). With 4 bases removed from V and 1 base from J, the gap between germline ends came to 13 bases. Germline CDR1 SGDLS, CDR2 YYNGEE. The CDR3 totals 15 residues.

V and J are TRBV4-1 and TRBJ2-7; D uncertain. The germline V gene has CDR1 MGHRA and CDR2 YSYEKL. This CDR3 comprises 15 residues. Trimming took off 4 bases at V and 0 bases at J, with 13 bases between the two ends. The CDR3 region is CASSLFDLVSYEQYF. In DNA, the CDR3 is TGCGCCAGCAGCCTCTTTGACCTTGTCTCCTACGAGCAGTACTTC.

This clone has a handful of counts. V usage is TRBV11-2 and J usage is TRBJ2-7; D remains ambiguous. V was clipped by 5 bases and J by 2 bases, with 13 bases between them. The CDR3 has 14 residues. The germline V gene encodes CDR1 SGHAT and CDR2 FQNNGV. CDR3 sequence reads: CASSETDPTYEQYF. The DNA for the CDR3 is TGTGCCAGCAGCGAAACGGACCCGACCTACGAGCAGTACTTC.

V usage is TRBV27 and J usage is TRBJ2-7; a weak D match, TRBD1 (5 bases). The length of the CDR3 is 18 residues. Germline CDR1 MNHEY, CDR2 SMNVEV (reference sequence). V dropped 5 bases and J dropped 0 bases, with 23 bases sitting between them. In DNA, the CDR3 is TGTGCCAGCAGTCAAGCCCTGGCATTCGACAGTTACTCCTACGAGCAGTACTTC. It yields the protein CASSQALAFDSYSYEQYF.

J is TRBJ2-2 and V is TRBV9; possibly TRBD1 or TRBD2 for D (6 bases each). Germline lookup yields CDR1 SGDLS and CDR2 YYNGEE. The CDR3 is 18 amino acids. V was pared by 1 base and J by 3 bases, with 19 bases between. The CDR3 nucleotides read TGTGCCAGCAGCGTATTGAGATGGGGGGCCCACGACACCGGGGAGCTGTTTTTT. Amino acids: CASSVLRWGAHDTGELFF.

This chain connects TRBV7-8 to TRBJ2-1; 7 nucleotides align to TRBD2. This CDR3 contains 15 residues. The V and J ends lost 5 bases and 0 bases, in that order; junction bases with no gene match: 4. CDR1 and CDR2 (germline): SGHVS, FQNEAQ. CDR3 DNA: TGTGCCAGCAGCAGGGAGGGGAGCTCCTACAATGAGCAGTTCTTC. Protein sequence: CASSREGSSYNEQFF.

The chain has TRBV2 and TRBJ1-4; D gene unclear. This CDR3 has 14 residues. Per the germline V gene, CDR1 is SNHLY and CDR2 is FYNNEI. Between the trimmed V and J ends, which lost 5 bases and 5 bases, there was a span of 12 bases. CDR3 sequence (DNA): TGTGCCAGCAGTCGTTCGGTCTCCAATGAAAAACTGTTTTTT. It codes for CASSRSVSNEKLFF. The variable domain in full, completed from reference TRBV2 and TRBJ1-4, reads EPEVTQTPSHQVTQMGQEVILRCVPISNHLYFYWYRQILGQKVEFLVSFYNNEISEKSEIFDDQFSVERPDGSNFTLKIRSTKLEDSAMYFCASSRSVSNEKLFFGSGTQLSVL.

The V gene is TRBV6-1, the J gene TRBJ2-3; D might be TRBD1 (6 bases). The germline V gene has CDR1 MNHNS and CDR2 SASEGT. The ends were cut back, 6 bases at V and 5 bases at J, with 24 bases in the middle. This CDR3 region has 17 residues. The CDR3 loop is CASRETGTKLYGDTQYF. CDR3 coding DNA: TGTGCCAGCAGGGAAACCGGGACAAAATTATACGGAGATACGCAGTATTTT.

This clone has more than one count but fewer than ten. V gene TRBV5-5 combines with J gene TRBJ1-4; D ambiguous. Germline V CDR1 and CDR2: SGHKS, YYEKEE (reference sequence). The V gene lost 3 bases and the J gene lost 7 bases, with 10 bases spanning the gap. The CDR3 sequence is 13 residues long. The CDR3 sequence: CASSSSPSEKLFF. The CDR3 nucleotides are TGTGCCAGCAGCTCCTCTCCATCTGAAAAACTGTTTTTT. Based on the CDR3 plus reference TRBV5-5 and TRBJ1-4, the full variable domain is DAGVTQSPTHLIKTRGQQVTLRCSPISGHKSVSWYQQVLGQGPQFIFQYYEKEERGRGNFPDRFSARQFPNYSSELNVNALLLGDSALYLCASSSSPSEKLFFGSGTQLSVL.

The chain employs TRBV28 and TRBJ1-3, with a possible D match to TRBD1 (6 bases). The length of the CDR3 is 15 residues. The V gene's germline CDR1 is MDHEN and CDR2 SYDVKM. The V and J ends lost 3 bases and 3 bases respectively, with 12 bases between them. CDR3 DNA sequence: TGTGCCAGCAGTTTTCCCAGGGGAGATGGAAACACCATATATTTT. Its translation is CASSFPRGDGNTIYF. Together with reference TRBV28 and TRBJ1-3, the CDR3 gives the full variable domain: DVKVTQSSRYLVKRTGEKVFLECVQDMDHENMFWYRQDPGLGLRLIYFSYDVKMKEKGDIPEGYSVSREKKERFSLILESASTNQTSMYLCASSFPRGDGNTIYFGEGSWLTVV.

The chain joins TRBV6-5 to TRBJ2-7; unclear D gene. The CDR3 runs to 14 residues. The germline V gene has CDR1 MNHEY and CDR2 SVGAGI. V was cut by 0 bases and J by 0 bases, with 6 bases left in between. CDR3 loop: CASSYSGSSYEQYF. The CDR3 region has the DNA TGTGCCAGCAGTTACTCCGGCAGCTCCTACGAGCAGTACTTC.

The rearrangement links TRBV6-5 to TRBJ2-3; no definite D call. This CDR3 is built from 14 residues. Germline V CDR1 and CDR2: MNHEY, SVGAGI. The germline V and J ends were trimmed by 4 bases and 2 bases, with 10 bases remaining between them. The CDR3 is CASSSDRSTDTQYF. CDR3 nucleotides: TGTGCCAGCAGTTCGGACCGGTCCACAGATACGCAGTATTTT.

The rearrangement uses TRBV19 and TRBJ2-7, with 10 nucleotides matching TRBD2. J gave up 4 bases and V 3 bases, and 3 bases lay outside the gene matches. This CDR3 is 14 amino acids long. The germline gives CDR1 LNHDA, CDR2 SQIVND (reference sequence). The CDR3 here is CASSISSGGYEQYF. The CDR3 DNA reads as TGTGCCAGTAGTATTTCTAGCGGGGGTTACGAGCAGTACTTC.

This rearrangement joins TRBV2 to TRBJ1-1, with D possibly TRBD1 on 5 matching bases. The CDR3 covers 14 residues. V was trimmed by 6 bases and J by 0 bases, leaving 11 bases between them. Germline CDR1 reads SNHLY; CDR2 reads FYNNEI. CDR3 nucleotides: TGTGCCAGCAGGGGAGGGGTCGTGAACACTGAAGCTTTCTTT. Amino acids: CASRGGVVNTEAFF. The whole variable domain, remainder taken from reference TRBV2 and TRBJ1-1, is EPEVTQTPSHQVTQMGQEVILRCVPISNHLYFYWYRQILGQKVEFLVSFYNNEISEKSEIFDDQFSVERPDGSNFTLKIRSTKLEDSAMYFCASRGGVVNTEAFFGQGTRLTVV.

The V call is TRBV10-3, the J call TRBJ2-7; 8 nucleotides align to TRBD2. The CDR3 is 15 amino acids. Germline V lookup: CDR1 ENHRY, CDR2 SYGVKD. The V and J ends lost 6 bases and 3 bases, in that order; junction bases with no gene match: 10. The CDR3 here is CAISEEAGEFYEQYF. The CDR3 DNA reads TGTGCCATCAGCGAGGAAGCGGGGGAGTTCTACGAGCAGTACTTC.

CDR3 sequence (DNA): TGTGCCAGCAGCCAGGACAGGGAGGGCTATGGCTACACCTTC. Its translation is CASSQDREGYGYTF. The chain links TRBV4-2 to TRBJ1-2; 8 nucleotides agree with TRBD1. The CDR3 sequence is 14 residues long. Germline CDR1 is LGHNA and CDR2 is YNFKEQ. After removal of 3 bases from V and 4 bases from J, the junction contained 4 bases not matched to a gene.

The chain uses TRBV19 and TRBJ2-1; weak D call: TRBD2 (5 bases). The V gene lost 3 bases and the J gene lost 7 bases, with 10 bases spanning the gap. This CDR3 has 13 residues. Germline CDR1 and CDR2: LNHDA and SQIVND (reference sequence). This CDR3 is CASSMGVWNEQFF. The DNA of the CDR3 is TGTGCCAGTAGTATGGGAGTCTGGAATGAGCAGTTCTTC. The whole variable domain, filled in from reference TRBV19 and TRBJ2-1, reads DGGITQSPKYLFRKEGQNVTLSCEQNLNHDAMYWYRQDPGQGLRLIYYSQIVNDFQKGDIAEGYSVSREKKESFPLTVTSAQKNPTAFYLCASSMGVWNEQFFGPGTRLTVL.

The chain couples TRBV23-1 to TRBJ1-4; TRBD1 might be the D (6 bases). TRBV23-1 counts as an open reading frame of uncertain function. The CDR3 contains 16 residues. Deletions cut 0 bases from V and 9 bases from J, with 17 bases between. The CDR3 here is CASSQSRTAYGQKLFF. The CDR3 DNA sequence: TGCGCCAGCAGTCAATCCAGGACAGCCTATGGGCAAAAACTGTTTTTT.

This clone has a single count. The chain has TRBV12-3 or TRBV12-4 and TRBJ1-1; 9 bases match TRBD1. This CDR3 comprises 13 residues. Unmatched junction bases numbered 5, after V lost 5 bases and J lost 7 bases. This CDR3 is CASSVGTGFEAFF. The DNA for the CDR3 is TGTGCCAGCAGTGTGGGGACAGGGTTTGAAGCTTTCTTT.

For the CDR3, the DNA is TGTGCCAGCAGCTCATTAGACAGTTCAGCACGCCTCTACGAGCAGTACTTC. Encoded protein: CASSSLDSSARLYEQYF. The chain recombines TRBV5-4 with TRBJ2-7; possible D gene TRBD1, 5 bases. Trimming took 3 bases from V and 3 from J, leaving 22 bases between them. The CDR3 extends over 17 amino acids. Germline V gene data show CDR1 as SGHNT and CDR2 as YYREEE (reference sequence).